This T cell receptor beta chain appears in the sequencing data of a study of human thymus T cells. As regards this clone: As yet, its antigen is unknown.

The CDR3 covers 15 residues. The V gene's germline CDR1 is SNHLY and CDR2 FYNNEI. V lost 3 bases and J lost 0, with 9 bases in between. Findings and limits, study-wide: Related reports documented highly overlapping thymic repertoires among unrelated individuals. Repertoires from thymus and blood appeared to show biased V and J gene usage.

Generated by immunoSEQ multiplex PCR, the TCRdb table keeps only in-frame clones and is missing some. The sample yields around 70,000 clones, 95% seen once. Thymic material originated from resections removed in the course of corrective heart surgery. The chain is built from TRBV2 and TRBJ2-1, with a possible D match to TRBD2 (5 bases). The source is a girl younger than two with a congenital heart defect but otherwise immunologically healthy. Sequencing was performed on thymus tissue. The CDR3 reads CASSEEDSSYNEQFF. CDR3 DNA: TGTGCCAGCAGTGAGGAGGATAGCTCCTACAATGAGCAGTTCTTC.